This record concerns one TCR beta chain sequence. Enrollees, about 18 to 89 years old, lived in roughly 24 US areas. A COVID-19 case had been met by exposed participants during the 2 weeks before study entry. The sample originates from a study of blood T cell repertoires in COVID-19. Germline-derived CDR1 and CDR2 are KGHSH and LQKENI. V lost 3 bases to trimming and J lost 2 bases, with 8 bases between them. The CDR3 consists of 14 residues. Per the original data handling: Amplification from reference gene primers served as the basis for estimated nucleated cell counts. Only in-frame clones appear in the TCRdb table, and some are missing; sequencing was by immunoSEQ multiplex PCR. V and J calls and clone size are as listed in that table; D and trimming were resolved from the DNA. The sample lists fewer than 400,000 clones; around 85% were seen once.

The TCR was taken from a woman aged 25 to 39 who had been exposed to COVID-19. The chain combines TRBV18 with TRBJ2-1; weak D call: TRBD2 (5 bases). Sequenced: PBMCs or T cells enriched from blood (not recorded which). As DNA, the CDR3 is TGTGCCAGCTCACCGGGAGTAGCCTACAATGAGCAGTTCTTC. Translating gives CASSPGVAYNEQFF.